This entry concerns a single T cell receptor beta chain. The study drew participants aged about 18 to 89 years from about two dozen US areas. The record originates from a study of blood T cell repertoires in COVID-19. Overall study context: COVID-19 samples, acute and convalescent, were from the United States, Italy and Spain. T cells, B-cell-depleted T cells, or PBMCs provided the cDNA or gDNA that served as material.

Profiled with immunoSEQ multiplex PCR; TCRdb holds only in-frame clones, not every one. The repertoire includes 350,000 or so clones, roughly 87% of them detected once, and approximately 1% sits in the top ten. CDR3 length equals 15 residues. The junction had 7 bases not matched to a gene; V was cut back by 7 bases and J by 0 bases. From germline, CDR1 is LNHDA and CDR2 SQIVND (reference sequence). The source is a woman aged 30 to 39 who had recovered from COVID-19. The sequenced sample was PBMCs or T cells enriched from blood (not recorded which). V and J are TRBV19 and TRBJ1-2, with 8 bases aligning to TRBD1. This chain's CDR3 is CASTRTGSTNYGYTF. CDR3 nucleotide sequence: TGTGCCAGTACCCGGACAGGGTCGACTAACTATGGCTACACCTTC. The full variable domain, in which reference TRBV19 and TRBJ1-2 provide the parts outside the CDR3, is DGGITQSPKYLFRKEGQNVTLSCEQNLNHDAMYWYRQDPGQGLRLIYYSQIVNDFQKGDIAEGYSVSREKKESFPLTVTSAQKNPTAFYLCASTRTGSTNYGYTFGSGTRLTVV.